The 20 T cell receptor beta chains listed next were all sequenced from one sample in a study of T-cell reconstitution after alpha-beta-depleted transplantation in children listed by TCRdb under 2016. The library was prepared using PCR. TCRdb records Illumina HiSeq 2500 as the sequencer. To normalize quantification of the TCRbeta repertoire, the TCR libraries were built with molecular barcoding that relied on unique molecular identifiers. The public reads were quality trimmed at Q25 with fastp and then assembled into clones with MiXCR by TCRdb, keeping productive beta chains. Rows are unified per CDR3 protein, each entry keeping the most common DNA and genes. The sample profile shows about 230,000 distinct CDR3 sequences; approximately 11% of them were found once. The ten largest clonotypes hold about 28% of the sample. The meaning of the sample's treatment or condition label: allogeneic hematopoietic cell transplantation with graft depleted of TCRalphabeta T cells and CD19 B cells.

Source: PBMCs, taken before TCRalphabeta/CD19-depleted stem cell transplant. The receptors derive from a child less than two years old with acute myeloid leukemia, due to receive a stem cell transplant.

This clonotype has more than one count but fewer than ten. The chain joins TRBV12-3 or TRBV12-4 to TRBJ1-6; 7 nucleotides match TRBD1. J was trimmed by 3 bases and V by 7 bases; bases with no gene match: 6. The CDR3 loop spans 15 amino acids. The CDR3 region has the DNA TGTGCCAGCACCGTCGGGGACAGCTATAATTCACCCCTCCACTTT. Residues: CASTVGDSYNSPLHF.

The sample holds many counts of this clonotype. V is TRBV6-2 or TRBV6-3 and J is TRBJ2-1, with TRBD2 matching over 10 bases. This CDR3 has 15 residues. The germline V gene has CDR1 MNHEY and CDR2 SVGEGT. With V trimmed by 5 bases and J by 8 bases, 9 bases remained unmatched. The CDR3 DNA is TGTGCCAGCAGTAGTAAGCGGGAGGGGCGGGATGAGCAGTTCTTC. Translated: CASSSKREGRDEQFF.

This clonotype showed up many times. CDR3 coding DNA: TGCAGTGCTAGAGACCGGACAGTGTCTAATGAAAAACTGTTTTTT. Its translation: CSARDRTVSNEKLFF. The gene calls are TRBV20-1 and TRBJ1-4; D may be TRBD1 (6 bases). Trimming pared 0 bases from V and 3 bases from J, leaving 11 bases between. This CDR3 has 15 amino acids. Germline V gene data show CDR1 as DFQATT and CDR2 as SNEGSKA (reference sequence).

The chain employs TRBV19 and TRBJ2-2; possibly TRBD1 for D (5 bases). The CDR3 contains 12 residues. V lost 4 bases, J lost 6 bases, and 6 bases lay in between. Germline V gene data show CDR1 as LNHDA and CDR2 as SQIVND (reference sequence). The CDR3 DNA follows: TGTGCCAGTAGTACAGGGCCCGGGGAGCTGTTTTTT. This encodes CASSTGPGELFF.

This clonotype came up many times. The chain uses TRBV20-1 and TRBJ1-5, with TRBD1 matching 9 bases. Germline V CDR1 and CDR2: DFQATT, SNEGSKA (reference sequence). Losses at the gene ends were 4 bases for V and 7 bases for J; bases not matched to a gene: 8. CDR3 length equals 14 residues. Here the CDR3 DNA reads TGCAGTGCTAACCGGGACAGGGTAGGCCAGCCCCAGCATTTT. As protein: CSANRDRVGQPQHF.

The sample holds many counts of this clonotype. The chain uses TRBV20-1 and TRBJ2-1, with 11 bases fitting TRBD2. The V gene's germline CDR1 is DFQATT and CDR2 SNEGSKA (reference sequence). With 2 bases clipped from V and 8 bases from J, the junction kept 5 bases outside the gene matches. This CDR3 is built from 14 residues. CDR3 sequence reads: CSARNSGRADEQFF. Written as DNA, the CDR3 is TGCAGTGCTAGAAATAGCGGGAGGGCCGATGAGCAGTTCTTC.

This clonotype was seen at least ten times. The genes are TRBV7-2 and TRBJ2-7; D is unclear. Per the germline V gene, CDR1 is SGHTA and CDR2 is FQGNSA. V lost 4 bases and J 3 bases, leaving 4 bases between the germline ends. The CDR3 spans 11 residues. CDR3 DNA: TGTGCCAGCAGCTCGTACTACGAGCAGTACTTC. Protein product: CASSSYYEQYF.

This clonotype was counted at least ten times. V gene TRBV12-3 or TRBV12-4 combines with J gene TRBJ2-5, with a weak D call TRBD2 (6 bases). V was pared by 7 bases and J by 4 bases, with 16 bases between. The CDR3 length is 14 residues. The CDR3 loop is CASNFRDSPETQYF. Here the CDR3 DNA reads TGTGCCAGCAATTTCCGGGACTCCCCAGAGACCCAGTACTTC.

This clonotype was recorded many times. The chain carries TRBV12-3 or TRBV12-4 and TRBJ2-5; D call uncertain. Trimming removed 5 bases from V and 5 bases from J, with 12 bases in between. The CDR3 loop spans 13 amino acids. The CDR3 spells CASSPSQWETQYF. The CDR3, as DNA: TGTGCCAGCAGTCCGTCCCAGTGGGAGACCCAGTACTTC.

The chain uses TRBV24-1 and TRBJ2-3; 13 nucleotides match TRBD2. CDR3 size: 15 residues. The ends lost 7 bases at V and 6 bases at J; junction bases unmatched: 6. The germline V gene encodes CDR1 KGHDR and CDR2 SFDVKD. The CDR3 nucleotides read TGTGCCACCAGCGGGACTAGCGGGATGACGGATACGCAGTATTTT. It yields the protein CATSGTSGMTDTQYF.

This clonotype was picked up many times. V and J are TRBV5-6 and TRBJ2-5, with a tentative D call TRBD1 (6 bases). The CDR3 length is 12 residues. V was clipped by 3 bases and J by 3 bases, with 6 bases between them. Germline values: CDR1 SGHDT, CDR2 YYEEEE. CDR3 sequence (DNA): TGTGCCAGCAGCTGGACAGAAGAGACCCAGTACTTC. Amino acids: CASSWTEETQYF.

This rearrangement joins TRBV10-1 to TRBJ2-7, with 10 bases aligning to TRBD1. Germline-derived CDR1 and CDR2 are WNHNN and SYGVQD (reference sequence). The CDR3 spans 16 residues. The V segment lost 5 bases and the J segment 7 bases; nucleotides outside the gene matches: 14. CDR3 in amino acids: CASSSHSGTGESEQYF. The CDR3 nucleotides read TGCGCCAGCAGTTCCCACTCCGGGACAGGGGAATCAGAGCAGTACTTC.

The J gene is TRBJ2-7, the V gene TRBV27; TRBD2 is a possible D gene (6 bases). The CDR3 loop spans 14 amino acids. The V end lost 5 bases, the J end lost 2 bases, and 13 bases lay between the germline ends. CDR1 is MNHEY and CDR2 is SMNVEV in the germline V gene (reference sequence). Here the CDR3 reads CASSRAGPPYEQYF. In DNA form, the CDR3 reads TGTGCCAGCAGTAGAGCGGGCCCTCCCTACGAGCAGTACTTC.

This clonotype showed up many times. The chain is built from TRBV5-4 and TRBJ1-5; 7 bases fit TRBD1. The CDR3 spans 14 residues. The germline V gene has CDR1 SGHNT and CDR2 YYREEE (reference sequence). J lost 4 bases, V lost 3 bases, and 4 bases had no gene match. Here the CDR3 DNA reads TGTGCCAGCAGCTCACAGGGGCGAAATCAGCCCCAGCATTTT. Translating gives CASSSQGRNQPQHF.

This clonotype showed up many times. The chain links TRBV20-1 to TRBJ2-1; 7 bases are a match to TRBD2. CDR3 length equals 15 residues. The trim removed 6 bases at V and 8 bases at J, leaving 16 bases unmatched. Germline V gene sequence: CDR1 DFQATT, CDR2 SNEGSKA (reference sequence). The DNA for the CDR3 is TGCAGTGCAGAGATTGGGAGGGGACTTACGGATGAGCAGTTCTTC. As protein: CSAEIGRGLTDEQFF.

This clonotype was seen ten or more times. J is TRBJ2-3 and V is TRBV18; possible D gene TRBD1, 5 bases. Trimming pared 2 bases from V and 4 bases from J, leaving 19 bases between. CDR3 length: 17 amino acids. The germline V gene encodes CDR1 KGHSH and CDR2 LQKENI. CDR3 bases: TGTGCCAGCTCACCAATCACGACAGACTCAGTCGCAGATACGCAGTATTTT. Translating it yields CASSPITTDSVADTQYF.

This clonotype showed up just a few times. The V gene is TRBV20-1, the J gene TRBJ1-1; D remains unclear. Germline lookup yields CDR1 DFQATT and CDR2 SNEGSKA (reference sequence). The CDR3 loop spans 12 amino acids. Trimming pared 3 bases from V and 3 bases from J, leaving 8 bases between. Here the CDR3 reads CSASLDDTEAFF. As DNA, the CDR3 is TGCAGTGCTAGCCTAGATGACACTGAAGCTTTCTTT.

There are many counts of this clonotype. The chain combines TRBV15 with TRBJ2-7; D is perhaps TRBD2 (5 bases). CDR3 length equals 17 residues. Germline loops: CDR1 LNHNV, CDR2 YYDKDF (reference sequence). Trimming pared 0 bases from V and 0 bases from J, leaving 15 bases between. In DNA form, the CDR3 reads TGTGCCACCAGCAGAGATCGGAGGCAGCAGAGCTCCTACGAGCAGTACTTC. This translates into CATSRDRRQQSSYEQYF.

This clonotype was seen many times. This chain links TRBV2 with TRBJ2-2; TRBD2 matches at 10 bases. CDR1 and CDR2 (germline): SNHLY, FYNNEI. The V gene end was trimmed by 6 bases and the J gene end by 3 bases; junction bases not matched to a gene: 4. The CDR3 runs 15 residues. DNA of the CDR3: TGTGCCAGCAGCCTAGCGGGGGCCTACACCGGGGAGCTGTTTTTT. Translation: CASSLAGAYTGELFF.

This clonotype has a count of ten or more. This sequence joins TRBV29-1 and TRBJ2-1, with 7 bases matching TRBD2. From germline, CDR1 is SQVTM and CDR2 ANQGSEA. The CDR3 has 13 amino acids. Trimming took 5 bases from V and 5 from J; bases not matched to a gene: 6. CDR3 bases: TGCAGCGTTCTCAAAGCGGGGCACAATGAGCAGTTCTTC. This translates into CSVLKAGHNEQFF.